This T cell receptor beta chain came from a study of regulatory T cells in long-lasting Graves disease. Whole-study results and caveats: No thyroid tissue was studied; the work used peripheral blood only.

This clonotype was picked up many times. The antigen is not known. As to time point: newly diagnosed GD, antithyroid drugs for less than 3 months. The TCR library was prepared using RNA isolated from PBMCs. Patients came from an endocrinology department in Xi'an, China. Investigators prepared the TCR beta libraries by applying iRepertoire HTBI primers and Arm-PCR of CDR3 regions. TCRdb independently ran MiXCR on the multiplex PCR reads; one entry per CDR3 protein. This sample carries 400,000 to 550,000 distinct CDR3 sequences, roughly 15% of them seen once, and the ten largest clones take approximately 22%. The same data also went into a second study, on T cells in Graves' hyperthyroidism and ophthalmopathy. This second report adds: Researchers found most expanded thyroid clonotypes above 0.001 in blood as well.

The sequencing used peripheral blood mononuclear cells (PBMCs), collected at new diagnosis, from a patient treated with antithyroid drugs. This sequence originates from a woman between 18 and 29 years old with Graves disease.

DNA of the CDR3: TGTGCCAGCAGCTTAAAGGGACTAGGAAGCGGCAATGAGCAGTTCTTC. Translating gives CASSLKGLGSGNEQFF. This chain uses TRBV7-3 with TRBJ2-1; the match to TRBD2 covers 8 bases. Germline trimming cut 1 base from V and 6 bases from J; bases unmatched to any gene: 8. The CDR3 totals 16 residues. Germline V gene sequence: CDR1 SGHTA, CDR2 FQGTGA.